These 5 T cell receptor beta chains share one sample of origin, sequenced in a study of T cells in Graves' hyperthyroidism and ophthalmopathy. RNA transcripts provided the source from which TCR beta CDR3 regions were amplified. HTBI primers were the set used in a first-round RT-PCR of the TCR CDR3. TCRdb reanalysed the multiplex PCR reads using MiXCR and keeps one entry per CDR3 protein. The table shows 390,000 or so distinct CDR3 sequences, with 14% to 15% occurring only once. Sample: blood. The receptor source for this set is a man aged 18 to 35 with Graves' ophthalmopathy.

Only a few counts were recorded for this clonotype. The chain couples TRBV10-3 to TRBJ1-2; D unclear. Germline V gene sequence: CDR1 ENHRY, CDR2 SYGVKD. The CDR3 totals 13 residues. Trimming removed 7 bases from V and 8 bases from J, with 17 bases in between. The CDR3 spells CAIMQSASDGYTF. CDR3 in DNA: TGTGCCATCATGCAATCGGCATCAGACGGCTACACCTTC.

In this sample, this clonotype turned up many times. This chain uses TRBV7-2 with TRBJ2-5; no definite D call. This CDR3 spans 14 amino acids. Germline V gene data show CDR1 as SGHTA and CDR2 as FQGNSA. Trimming left V 2 bases short and J 1 base short, with 8 bases between. As DNA, the CDR3 is TGTGCCAGCAGCTTACAGACTGGCCAAGAGACCCAGTACTTC. Encoded protein: CASSLQTGQETQYF.

This clonotype was observed many times. The rearrangement joins TRBV6-5 to TRBJ2-3; 10 positions match TRBD1. The trim removed 0 bases at V and 4 bases at J, leaving 7 bases unmatched. This CDR3 spans 17 amino acids. CDR1 is MNHEY and CDR2 is SVGAGI in the germline V gene. CDR3 loop: CASSYSSPGQGSDTQYF. Written as DNA, the CDR3 is TGTGCCAGCAGTTACTCGAGTCCGGGACAGGGGTCAGATACGCAGTATTTT.

The sample holds one count of this clonotype. V and J are TRBV9 and TRBJ1-1; D remains ambiguous. The CDR3 consists of 15 residues. The germline V and J ends were trimmed by 0 bases and 0 bases, with 9 bases remaining between them. The germline CDR1 and CDR2 sequences are SGDLS and YYNGEE. The CDR3 loop reads CASSVVGSMNTEAFF. The CDR3 DNA is TGTGCCAGCAGCGTAGTTGGCAGCATGAACACTGAAGCTTTCTTT.

Regarding this clonotype: A read error may produce the germline difference seen at one junction end. The gene calls are TRBV7-9 and TRBJ1-1, with D maybe TRBD1 (6 bases). From germline, CDR1 is SEHNR and CDR2 FQNEAQ (reference sequence). The CDR3 totals 13 residues. CDR3 sequence (DNA): TGTGCCAGCAGCTTCCAGGGGAACACTGAAGCTCTCTTT. It translates to CASSFQGNTEALF.